This T cell receptor (beta chain) came from a study of T cell changes during pregnancy in multiple sclerosis. Method: immunoSEQ multiplex PCR; TCRdb's copy keeps in-frame clones and lacks some. The table lists 95,000 to 110,000 clones, roughly 92% of them singletons. V gave up 2 bases and J gave up 8 bases; unmatched junction bases: 14. Germline CDR1 and CDR2: SSHAT and FNYEAQ (reference sequence). The CDR3 is 17 amino acids. The sequences come from peripheral blood, collected after pregnancy. The receptor was isolated from a female donor with multiple sclerosis, enrolled in a pregnancy study. The chain is built from TRBV7-7 and TRBJ2-1; 8 bases line up with TRBD2. This chain's CDR3 is CASSLWAGGVGQDEQFF. The CDR3 nucleotides are TGTGCCAGCAGCTTATGGGCCGGGGGGGTAGGTCAGGATGAGCAGTTCTTC. The full variable domain, rest sourced from reference TRBV7-7 and TRBJ2-1, is GAGVSQSPRYKVTKRGQDVTLRCDPISSHATLYWYQQALGQGPEFLTYFNYEAQPDKSGLPSDRFSAERPEGSISTLTIQRTEQRDSAMYRCASSLWAGGVGQDEQFFGPGTRLTVL.